Presented here are 23 T cell receptor beta chains from one specimen sequenced in a study of shared clonotypes between healthy human individuals. Produced via immunoSEQ multiplex PCR; TCRdb's table is partial and in-frame only. The repertoire has approximately 470,000 clones, more than 75% of them found once; the top ten carry around 12%. Sequencing was carried out using PBMCs. These TCRs come from a woman aged 40 to 50 in good health. Some clones in this sample may be carry-over from other donors' samples.

The genes are TRBV2 and TRBJ2-5, with D perhaps matching TRBD1 (6 bases). The CDR3 totals 15 residues. V lost 7 bases and J 4 bases, leaving 19 bases between the germline ends. Germline V gives CDR1 SNHLY, CDR2 FYNNEI. Here the CDR3 DNA reads TGTGCCAGCACTCGATTAAGGACAGTGGGAGAGACCCAGTACTTC. It codes for CASTRLRTVGETQYF.

Remarks on this clone: Other DNA sequences within the sample encode an identical CDR3. The J gene is TRBJ2-7, the V gene TRBV18; 8 nucleotides align to TRBD1. Trimming took 3 bases from V and 2 from J; bases not matched to a gene: 3. The CDR3 consists of 14 residues. In germline, CDR1 is KGHSH, CDR2 LQKENI. The CDR3 region is CASSPRQGTYEQYF. The CDR3 DNA sequence: TGTGCCAGCTCACCTCGACAGGGGACCTACGAGCAGTACTTC.

This sequence joins TRBV7-3 and TRBJ2-1; 7 bases line up with TRBD1. The CDR3 spans 14 residues. After removal of 5 bases from V and 0 bases from J, the junction contained 1 base not matched to a gene. Germline-derived CDR1 and CDR2 are SGHTA and FQGTGA. CDR3 DNA: TGTGCCAGCAGCCCAGGGGGCTCCTACAATGAGCAGTTCTTC. This codes for CASSPGGSYNEQFF.

V gene TRBV2 combines with J gene TRBJ2-1; 10 positions match TRBD2. Germline V gives CDR1 SNHLY, CDR2 FYNNEI. The CDR3 loop spans 15 amino acids. V lost 6 bases, J lost 5 bases, and 7 bases stayed unmatched. CDR3: CASSVAGGVNNEQFF. For the CDR3, the DNA is TGTGCCAGCAGCGTAGCGGGAGGCGTTAACAATGAGCAGTTCTTC.

The sample holds a few counts of this clone. A far bigger clonotype differs at one base, so this is likely a read error. This chain links TRBV30 with TRBJ2-1, with 11 bases matching TRBD2. Trimming removed 0 bases from V and 5 bases from J; junction bases left unmatched: 9. CDR3 length: 17 residues. Germline CDR1 and CDR2: GTSNPN and SVGIG (reference sequence). The CDR3 nucleotides are TGTGCCTGGAGTGTTCCCCCGGGGGGACTAGCGGACAATGAGCAGTTCTTC. Translating it yields CAWSVPPGGLADNEQFF.

CDR3 coding DNA: TGTGCCAGCAGCCCAGGGTTTGGGAACACCGGGGAGCTGTTTTTT. This codes for CASSPGFGNTGELFF. The rearrangement joins TRBV7-3 to TRBJ2-2; D may be TRBD1 (5 bases). The CDR3 spans 15 residues. Germline loops: CDR1 SGHTA, CDR2 FQGTGA. V shed 5 bases and J shed 1 base, with 11 bases lying between them.

V and J are TRBV5-1 and TRBJ1-5; D is ambiguous. Germline V gene data show CDR1 as SGHRS and CDR2 as YFSETQ. V was shortened by 1 base and J by 2 bases, with 10 bases between the two germline ends. The CDR3 extends over 15 amino acids. The CDR3 spells CASSLSPGGNQPQHF. In DNA form, the CDR3 reads TGCGCCAGCAGCTTGAGTCCTGGGGGCAATCAGCCCCAGCATTTT. Using reference TRBV5-1 and TRBJ1-5 for the parts outside the CDR3, the full variable domain is KAGVTQTPRYLIKTRGQQVTLSCSPISGHRSVSWYQQTPGQGLQFLFEYFSETQRNKGNFPGRFSGRQFSNSRSEMNVSTLELGDSALYLCASSLSPGGNQPQHFGDGTRLSIL.

This clone was picked up a small number of times. The V call is TRBV19, the J call TRBJ2-6, with D tentatively TRBD2 (5 bases). From germline, CDR1 is LNHDA and CDR2 SQIVND (reference sequence). This CDR3 is built from 15 residues. V shed 5 bases and J shed 4 bases, with 12 bases lying between them. The CDR3 loop is CASSSTIVGANVLTF. The DNA for the CDR3 is TGTGCCAGTAGTTCGACTATTGTGGGGGCCAACGTCCTGACTTTC.

The chain couples TRBV13 to TRBJ2-7; D ambiguous. The CDR3 has 13 residues. Trimming shortened V by 5 bases and J by 0 bases, and 8 bases separated the two germline ends. Germline V CDR1 and CDR2: PRHDT, FYEKMQ (reference sequence). This chain's CDR3 is CASSISSSYEQYF. The CDR3 bases are TGTGCCAGCAGCATCTCTAGCTCCTACGAGCAGTACTTC.

The chain couples TRBV9 to TRBJ2-3; weak D call: TRBD2 (5 bases). Germline values: CDR1 SGDLS, CDR2 YYNGEE. V was trimmed by 3 bases and J by 0 bases, leaving 11 bases between them. This CDR3 is built from 15 residues. The CDR3: CASSALSGSTDTQYF. DNA of the CDR3: TGTGCCAGCAGCGCTCTGTCGGGAAGCACAGATACGCAGTATTTT.

This sequence joins TRBV6-1 and TRBJ1-5; the match to TRBD1 covers 9 bases. With V trimmed by 0 bases and J by 9 bases, 6 bases remained unmatched. The CDR3 is made up of 15 amino acids. Germline V gives CDR1 MNHNS, CDR2 SASEGT. The CDR3 DNA reads TGTGCCAGCAGTGAAGCTGGGGGACAGGGTCGGCCCCAGCATTTT. This encodes CASSEAGGQGRPQHF.

This clone was counted between two and nine times. The chain links TRBV5-1 to TRBJ1-2; perhaps TRBD1 as D (5 bases). Germline V gene lookup returns CDR1 SGHRS and CDR2 YFSETQ. Trimming took 2 bases from V and 7 from J, leaving 12 bases between them. The CDR3 spans 13 residues. CDR3 amino acids: CASSFSGGGGYTF. The CDR3 DNA reads as TGCGCCAGCAGCTTTTCGGGCGGGGGTGGCTACACCTTC. Filled out from reference TRBV5-1 and TRBJ1-2, the complete variable domain reads KAGVTQTPRYLIKTRGQQVTLSCSPISGHRSVSWYQQTPGQGLQFLFEYFSETQRNKGNFPGRFSGRQFSNSRSEMNVSTLELGDSALYLCASSFSGGGGYTFGSGTRLTVV.

There are many counts of this clone. The CDR3 DNA follows: TGTGCCAGCAAGGGACAGCCTACCTACGAGCAGTACTTC. It specifies CASKGQPTYEQYF. The chain is built from TRBV2 and TRBJ2-7; the match to TRBD1 covers 7 bases. V dropped 7 bases and J dropped 2; count of bases not matched to a gene: 5. The germline gives CDR1 SNHLY, CDR2 FYNNEI. The CDR3 runs to 13 residues.

The chain employs TRBV27 and TRBJ2-7; 10 bases fit TRBD1. In germline, CDR1 is MNHEY, CDR2 SMNVEV (reference sequence). The V segment lost 4 bases and the J segment 2 bases; nucleotides outside the gene matches: 2. The CDR3 contains 14 residues. CDR3 DNA: TGTGCCAGCAGTTCGGGACAGGGGCCCTACGAGCAGTACTTC. Translation: CASSSGQGPYEQYF.

This chain uses TRBV2 with TRBJ2-7; maybe TRBD2 (7 bases). The CDR3 is 15 amino acids. Germline-derived CDR1 and CDR2 are SNHLY and FYNNEI. Deletions cut 0 bases from V and 2 bases from J, with 11 bases between. CDR3 coding DNA: TGTGCCAGCAGTGAAGCAGGGGGGGCCGCCTACGAGCAGTACTTC. It codes for CASSEAGGAAYEQYF. Complete variable domain (other parts from reference TRBV2 and TRBJ2-7): EPEVTQTPSHQVTQMGQEVILRCVPISNHLYFYWYRQILGQKVEFLVSFYNNEISEKSEIFDDQFSVERPDGSNFTLKIRSTKLEDSAMYFCASSEAGGAAYEQYFGPGTRLTVT.

This rearrangement joins TRBV6-6 to TRBJ1-4; D call uncertain. Per the germline V gene, CDR1 is MNHNY and CDR2 is SVGAGI (reference sequence). V shed 2 bases and J shed 6 bases, with 7 bases lying between them. This CDR3 contains 13 residues. CDR3 in DNA: TGTGCCAGCAGTTACCGGGCGGATGAAAAACTGTTTTTT. It encodes CASSYRADEKLFF.

Regarding this clone: Other DNA sequences within the sample encode an identical CDR3. The chain uses TRBV9 and TRBJ2-2; D gene unclear. Germline V gene data show CDR1 as SGDLS and CDR2 as YYNGEE. Trimming took off 0 bases at V and 3 bases at J, with 6 bases between the two ends. The CDR3 contains 14 residues. CDR3 nucleotide sequence: TGTGCCAGCAGCGTAGGAGTCTACACCGGGGAGCTGTTTTTT. This translates into CASSVGVYTGELFF.

The gene calls are TRBV5-1 and TRBJ2-7, with D perhaps matching TRBD2 (5 bases). V was cut by 1 base and J by 5 bases, with 10 bases left in between. This CDR3 region has 13 residues. Germline lookup yields CDR1 SGHRS and CDR2 YFSETQ. CDR3 in amino acids: CASSLSPEDEQYF. The CDR3 DNA follows: TGCGCCAGCAGCTTGAGCCCGGAGGACGAGCAGTACTTC.

The rearrangement uses TRBV5-1 and TRBJ2-3; perhaps TRBD2 as D (5 bases). The V end lost 4 bases, the J end lost 5 bases, and 20 bases lay between the germline ends. The CDR3 covers 16 residues. Germline assignment: CDR1 SGHRS and CDR2 YFSETQ. DNA for the CDR3: TGCGCCAGCAGCGGTGAGGGAGCGGAGGTCGGAGATACGCAGTATTTT. Translated, it gives CASSGEGAEVGDTQYF. Using reference TRBV5-1 and TRBJ2-3 for the parts outside the CDR3, the full variable domain is KAGVTQTPRYLIKTRGQQVTLSCSPISGHRSVSWYQQTPGQGLQFLFEYFSETQRNKGNFPGRFSGRQFSNSRSEMNVSTLELGDSALYLCASSGEGAEVGDTQYFGPGTRLTVL.

The chain is built from TRBV11-2 and TRBJ2-7; either TRBD1 or TRBD2 may supply D (5 bases each). The CDR3 is 16 amino acids. Germline V gives CDR1 SGHAT, CDR2 FQNNGV. Trimming left V 3 bases short and J 2 bases short, with 17 bases between. As DNA, the CDR3 is TGTGCCAGCAGCTTTGAGGGAGTCAGGGCGGCCTACGAGCAGTACTTC. It specifies CASSFEGVRAAYEQYF.

This chain joins TRBV9 and TRBJ2-5; D might be TRBD1 or TRBD2, each matching 5 bases. V lost 7 bases to trimming and J lost 0 bases, with 22 bases between them. The length of the CDR3 is 17 residues. CDR1 is SGDLS and CDR2 is YYNGEE in the germline V gene. This chain's CDR3 is CASQPGTPVGYQETQYF. The CDR3 DNA is TGTGCCAGCCAACCAGGGACCCCGGTGGGGTACCAAGAGACCCAGTACTTC.

The chain is built from TRBV7-6 and TRBJ2-1; the D gene is possibly TRBD2 (5 bases). This CDR3 has 16 amino acids. Germline V CDR1 and CDR2: SGHVS, FNYEAQ. V lost 2 bases and J 4 bases, leaving 15 bases between the germline ends. The CDR3 region has the DNA TGTGCCAGCAGCTTACAACCTGGTAGCGTTTACAATGAGCAGTTCTTC. This translates into CASSLQPGSVYNEQFF.

Concerning this clone: One base separates it from a far larger clone, so it is likely a read error. The chain carries TRBV4-1 and TRBJ2-3; the match to TRBD2 covers 7 bases. Germline V gene data show CDR1 as MGHRA and CDR2 as YSYEKL. The trim removed 4 bases at V and 3 bases at J, leaving 10 bases unmatched. The CDR3 has 16 amino acids. The CDR3 protein is CASSRRVGGKTDTQYF. The CDR3 nucleotides are TGCGCCAGCAGCCGACGCGTGGGAGGGAAGACAGATACGCAGTATTTT.